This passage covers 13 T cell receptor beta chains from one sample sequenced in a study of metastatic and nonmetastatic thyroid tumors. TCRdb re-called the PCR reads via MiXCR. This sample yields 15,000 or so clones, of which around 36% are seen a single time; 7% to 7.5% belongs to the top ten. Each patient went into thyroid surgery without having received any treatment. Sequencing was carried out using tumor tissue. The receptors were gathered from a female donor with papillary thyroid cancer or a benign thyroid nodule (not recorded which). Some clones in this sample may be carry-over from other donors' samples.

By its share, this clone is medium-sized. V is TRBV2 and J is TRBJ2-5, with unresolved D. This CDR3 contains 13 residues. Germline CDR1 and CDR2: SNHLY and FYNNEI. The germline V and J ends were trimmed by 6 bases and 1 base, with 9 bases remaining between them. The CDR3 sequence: CASRKNLQETQYF. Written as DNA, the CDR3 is TGTGCCAGCAGGAAGAACCTCCAAGAGACCCAGTACTTC.

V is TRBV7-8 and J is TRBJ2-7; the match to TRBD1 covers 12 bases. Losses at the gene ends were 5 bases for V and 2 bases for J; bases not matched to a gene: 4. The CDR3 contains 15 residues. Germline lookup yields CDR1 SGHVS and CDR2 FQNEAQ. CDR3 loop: CASSPGTGGPYEQYV. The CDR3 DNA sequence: TGTGCCAGCAGCCCAGGGACAGGGGGCCCCTACGAGCAGTACGTC.

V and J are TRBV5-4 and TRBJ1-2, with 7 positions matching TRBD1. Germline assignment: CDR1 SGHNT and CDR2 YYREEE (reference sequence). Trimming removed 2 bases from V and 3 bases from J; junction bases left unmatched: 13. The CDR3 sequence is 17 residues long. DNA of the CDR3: TGTGCCAGCAGCTTAGGGGTCGAGGGCCAGGGGGACTATGGCTACACCTTC. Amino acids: CASSLGVEGQGDYGYTF.

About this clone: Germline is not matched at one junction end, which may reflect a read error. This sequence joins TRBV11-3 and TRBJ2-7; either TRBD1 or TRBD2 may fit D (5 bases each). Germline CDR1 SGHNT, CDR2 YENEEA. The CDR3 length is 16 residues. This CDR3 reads CASSPPMETWIGASHF. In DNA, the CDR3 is TGTGCCAGCAGCCCGCCGATGGAGACATGGATCGGGGCGTCTCACTTC.

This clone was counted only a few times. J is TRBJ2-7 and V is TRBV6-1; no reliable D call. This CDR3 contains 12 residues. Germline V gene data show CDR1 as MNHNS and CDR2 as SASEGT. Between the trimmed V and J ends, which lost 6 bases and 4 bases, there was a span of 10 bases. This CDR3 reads CASSFPGYEQYF. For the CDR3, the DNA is TGTGCCAGCAGCTTCCCGGGTTACGAGCAGTACTTC.

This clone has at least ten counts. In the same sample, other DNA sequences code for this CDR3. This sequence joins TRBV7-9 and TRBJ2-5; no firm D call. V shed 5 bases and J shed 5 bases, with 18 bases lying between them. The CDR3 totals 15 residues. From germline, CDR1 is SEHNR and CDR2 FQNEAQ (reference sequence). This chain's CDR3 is CASSLGLNVRETQYF. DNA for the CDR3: TGTGCCAGCAGCCTAGGCTTAAACGTGCGGGAGACCCAGTACTTC.

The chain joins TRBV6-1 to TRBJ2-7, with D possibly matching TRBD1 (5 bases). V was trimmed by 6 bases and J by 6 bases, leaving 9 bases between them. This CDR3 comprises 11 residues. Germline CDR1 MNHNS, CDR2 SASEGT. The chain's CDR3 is CASSQGSEQYV. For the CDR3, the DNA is TGTGCCAGCAGCCAGGGAAGCGAGCAGTACGTC.

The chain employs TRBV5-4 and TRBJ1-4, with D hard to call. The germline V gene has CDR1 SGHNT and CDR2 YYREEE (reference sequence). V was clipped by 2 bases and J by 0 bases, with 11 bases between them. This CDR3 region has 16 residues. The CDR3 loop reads CASSFRTTTTNEKLFF. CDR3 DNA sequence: TGTGCCAGCAGCTTCCGGACGACCACAACTAATGAAAAACTGTTTTTT.

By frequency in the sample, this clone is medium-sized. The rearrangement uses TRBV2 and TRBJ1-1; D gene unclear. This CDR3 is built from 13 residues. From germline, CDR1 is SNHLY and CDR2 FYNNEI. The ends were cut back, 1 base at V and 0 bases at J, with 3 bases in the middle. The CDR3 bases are TGTGCCAGCAGTGAAGGAATGAACACTGAAGCTTTCTTT. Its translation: CASSEGMNTEAFF.

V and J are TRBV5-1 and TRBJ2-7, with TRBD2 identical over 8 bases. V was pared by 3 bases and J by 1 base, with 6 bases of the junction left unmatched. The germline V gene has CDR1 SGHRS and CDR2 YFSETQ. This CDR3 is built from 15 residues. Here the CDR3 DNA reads TGCGCCAGCAGCTCGCTAGCGGGTGTATCCTACGAGCAGTACTTC. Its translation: CASSSLAGVSYEQYF.

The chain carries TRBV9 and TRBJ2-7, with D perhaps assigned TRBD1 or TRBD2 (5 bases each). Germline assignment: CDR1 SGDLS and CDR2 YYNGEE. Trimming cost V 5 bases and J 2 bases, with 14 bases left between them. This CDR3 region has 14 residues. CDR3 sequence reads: CASSEDRDPYEQYF. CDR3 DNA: TGTGCCAGCAGTGAAGACCGGGACCCCTACGAGCAGTACTTC.

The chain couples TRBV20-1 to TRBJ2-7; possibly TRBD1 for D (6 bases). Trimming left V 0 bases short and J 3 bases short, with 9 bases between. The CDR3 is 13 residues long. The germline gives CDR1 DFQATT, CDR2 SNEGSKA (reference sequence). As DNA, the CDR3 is TGCAGTGCTAGAGATCACAGGGACTACGAGCAGTACTTC. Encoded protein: CSARDHRDYEQYF.

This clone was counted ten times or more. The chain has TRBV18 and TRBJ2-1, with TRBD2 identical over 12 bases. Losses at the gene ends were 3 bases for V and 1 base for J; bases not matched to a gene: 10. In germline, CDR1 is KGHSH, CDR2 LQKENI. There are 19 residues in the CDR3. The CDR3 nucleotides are TGTGCCAGCTCACCCGAACGTCCGACTAGCGGGGGTTCCTACAATGAGCAGTTCTTC. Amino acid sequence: CASSPERPTSGGSYNEQFF.